This entry lists 14 T cell receptor beta chains sequenced from one sample in a study of blood T cell repertoires in COVID-19. Here immunoSEQ multiplex PCR was the method, and the copy in TCRdb shows in-frame clones only, minus some. The sample includes 200,000 to 300,000 clones, roughly 84% of them seen just once. Sequenced sample: peripheral blood. All receptors derive from a man aged 40-49 years who had recovered from COVID-19.

The chain couples TRBV5-6 to TRBJ2-5; D perhaps matches TRBD2 (5 bases). The CDR3 is 14 residues long. Germline-derived CDR1 and CDR2 are SGHDT and YYEEEE. With 0 bases removed from V and 1 base from J, the gap between germline ends came to 7 bases. The CDR3 bases are TGTGCCAGCAGCTTGGGGCTAGCCCAAGAGACCCAGTACTTC. This translates into CASSLGLAQETQYF.

This chain connects TRBV6-2 or TRBV6-3 to TRBJ1-2; D is perhaps TRBD1 (6 bases). The CDR3 totals 13 residues. Germline V gives CDR1 MNHEY, CDR2 SVGEGT. Trimming took 6 bases from V and 6 from J, leaving 14 bases between them. The CDR3, as DNA: TGTGCCAGCAGCCAACAATCAGGGGATGGCTACACCTTC. Amino acids: CASSQQSGDGYTF.

This chain connects TRBV6-5 to TRBJ2-3; D gene uncertain. Trimming pared 0 bases from V and 6 bases from J, leaving 13 bases between. The V gene's germline CDR1 is MNHEY and CDR2 SVGAGI. CDR3 length: 15 amino acids. The CDR3, as DNA: TGTGCCAGCAGTTACTCGACTCGCCCTGACGATACGCAGTATTTT. It specifies CASSYSTRPDDTQYF.

The chain is built from TRBV2 and TRBJ1-1, with D unclear. The V gene's germline CDR1 is SNHLY and CDR2 FYNNEI. The CDR3 is made up of 12 amino acids. V lost 4 bases to trimming and J lost 4 bases, with 7 bases between them. The CDR3: CASSGVFTEAFF. The CDR3 bases are TGTGCCAGCAGTGGTGTCTTCACTGAAGCTTTCTTT.

The rearrangement uses TRBV29-1 and TRBJ2-3; 7 bases are a match to TRBD2. This CDR3 is 13 amino acids long. After removal of 8 bases from V and 4 bases from J, the junction contained 9 bases not matched to a gene. The germline V gene encodes CDR1 SQVTM and CDR2 ANQGSEA. The CDR3 loop is CSIRDYTPDTQYF. CDR3 sequence (DNA): TGCAGCATCCGGGACTATACTCCAGATACGCAGTATTTT.

The chain combines TRBV11-2 with TRBJ2-7; 8 positions agree with TRBD2. Per germline, CDR1 SGHAT and CDR2 FQNNGV. V lost 5 bases and J lost 0; bases outside the gene matches: 6. The CDR3 is 15 amino acids. This CDR3 reads CASSHSGASSYEQYF. The CDR3 region has the DNA TGTGCCAGCAGCCATAGCGGGGCAAGCTCCTACGAGCAGTACTTC.

The chain recombines TRBV18 with TRBJ2-2; a possible D gene is TRBD1 (7 bases). CDR1 KGHSH and CDR2 LQKENI come from the germline V gene. The CDR3 sequence is 15 residues long. With 2 bases removed from V and 7 bases from J, the gap between germline ends came to 14 bases. DNA of the CDR3: TGTGCCAGCTCACCAATGACAGGGCGGGACGGGGAGCTGTTTTTT. Encoded protein: CASSPMTGRDGELFF.

The gene calls are TRBV24-1 and TRBJ2-3; D is ambiguous. The CDR3 consists of 13 residues. The V gene's germline CDR1 is KGHDR and CDR2 SFDVKD. V lost 9 bases and J lost 6, with 15 bases in between. For the CDR3, the DNA is TGTGCCACCCAGCCCCCGGGTCAGGATACGCAGTATTTT. Protein sequence: CATQPPGQDTQYF.

The chain couples TRBV19 to TRBJ2-2, with D maybe TRBD1 (5 bases). The CDR3 sequence is 14 residues long. Germline V lookup: CDR1 LNHDA, CDR2 SQIVND (reference sequence). With 3 bases removed from V and 4 bases from J, the gap between germline ends came to 9 bases. CDR3 sequence reads: CASSMARGTGELFF. CDR3 bases: TGTGCCAGTAGTATGGCAAGGGGCACCGGGGAGCTGTTTTTT.

The genes are TRBV13 and TRBJ1-2; 7 positions agree with TRBD1. Losses at the gene ends were 5 bases for V and 13 bases for J; bases not matched to a gene: 13. The CDR3 covers 13 residues. Per germline, CDR1 PRHDT and CDR2 FYEKMQ (reference sequence). In DNA form, the CDR3 reads TGTGCCAGCAGCCTCCGGACAGGCTCCTTCCCCACCTTC. This sequence encodes CASSLRTGSFPTF.

The rearrangement uses TRBV19 and TRBJ2-2, with D maybe TRBD2 (6 bases). V was cut by 5 bases and J by 4 bases, with 11 bases left in between. CDR1 is LNHDA, CDR2 SQIVND, per germline (reference sequence). This CDR3 has 14 residues. This CDR3 is CASSWGVGTGELFF. CDR3 in DNA: TGTGCCAGTAGTTGGGGGGTCGGCACCGGGGAGCTGTTTTTT. Supplemented by reference TRBV19 and TRBJ2-2, the full variable domain reads DGGITQSPKYLFRKEGQNVTLSCEQNLNHDAMYWYRQDPGQGLRLIYYSQIVNDFQKGDIAEGYSVSREKKESFPLTVTSAQKNPTAFYLCASSWGVGTGELFFGEGSRLTVL.

This clone was picked up a small number of times. V usage is TRBV7-9 and J usage is TRBJ2-2; D ambiguous. CDR3 length equals 16 residues. V lost 2 bases and J lost 0, with 10 bases in between. CDR1 is SEHNR and CDR2 is FQNEAQ in the germline V gene (reference sequence). CDR3 protein: CASSLPQAPNTGELFF. The CDR3 bases are TGTGCCAGCAGCTTACCCCAGGCACCGAACACCGGGGAGCTGTTTTTT. The full variable domain, completed using reference TRBV7-9 and TRBJ2-2, is DTGVSQNPRHKITKRGQNVTFRCDPISEHNRLYWYRQTLGQGPEFLTYFQNEAQLEKSRLLSDRFSAERPKGSFSTLEIQRTEQGDSAMYLCASSLPQAPNTGELFFGEGSRLTVL.

This chain joins TRBV7-9 and TRBJ2-1; the match to TRBD2 covers 7 bases. Germline CDR1 reads SEHNR; CDR2 reads FQNEAQ (reference sequence). Germline trimming cut 4 bases from V and 0 bases from J; bases unmatched to any gene: 6. The CDR3 length is 16 residues. Here the CDR3 reads CASSSSWTSSYNEQFF. CDR3 DNA sequence: TGTGCCAGCAGCTCCAGTTGGACTAGCTCCTACAATGAGCAGTTCTTC.

J is TRBJ1-2 and V is TRBV19; D is ambiguous. CDR1 LNHDA and CDR2 SQIVND come from the germline V gene (reference sequence). This CDR3 region has 12 residues. V was clipped by 6 bases and J by 4 bases, with 9 bases between them. CDR3: CASSSGFYGYTF. In nucleotides, the CDR3 is TGTGCCAGTAGCTCCGGGTTCTATGGCTACACCTTC.